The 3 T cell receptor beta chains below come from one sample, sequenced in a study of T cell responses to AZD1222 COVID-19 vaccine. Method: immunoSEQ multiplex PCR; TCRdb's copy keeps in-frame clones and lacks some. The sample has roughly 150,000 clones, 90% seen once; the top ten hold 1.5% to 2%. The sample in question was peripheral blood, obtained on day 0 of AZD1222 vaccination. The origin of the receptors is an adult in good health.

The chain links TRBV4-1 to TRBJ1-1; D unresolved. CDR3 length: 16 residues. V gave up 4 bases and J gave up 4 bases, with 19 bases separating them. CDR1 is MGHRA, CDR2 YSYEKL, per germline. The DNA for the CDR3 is TGCGCCAGCAGCCTCGCCACGAGGAGAGGCGCCACTGAAGCTTTCTTT. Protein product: CASSLATRRGATEAFF.

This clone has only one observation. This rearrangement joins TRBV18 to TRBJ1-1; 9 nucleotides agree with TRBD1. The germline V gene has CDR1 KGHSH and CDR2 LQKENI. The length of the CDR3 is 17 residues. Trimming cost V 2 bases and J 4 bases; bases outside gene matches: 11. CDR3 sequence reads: CASSPSFGQGTITEAFF. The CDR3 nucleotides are TGTGCCAGCTCACCAAGCTTCGGACAGGGGACGATCACTGAAGCTTTCTTT.

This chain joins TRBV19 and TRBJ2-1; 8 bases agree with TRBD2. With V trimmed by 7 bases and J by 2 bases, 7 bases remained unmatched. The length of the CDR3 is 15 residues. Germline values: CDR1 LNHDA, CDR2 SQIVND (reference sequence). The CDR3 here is CASTKGAGAYNEQFF. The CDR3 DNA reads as TGTGCCAGTACCAAGGGAGCGGGGGCCTACAATGAGCAGTTCTTC.